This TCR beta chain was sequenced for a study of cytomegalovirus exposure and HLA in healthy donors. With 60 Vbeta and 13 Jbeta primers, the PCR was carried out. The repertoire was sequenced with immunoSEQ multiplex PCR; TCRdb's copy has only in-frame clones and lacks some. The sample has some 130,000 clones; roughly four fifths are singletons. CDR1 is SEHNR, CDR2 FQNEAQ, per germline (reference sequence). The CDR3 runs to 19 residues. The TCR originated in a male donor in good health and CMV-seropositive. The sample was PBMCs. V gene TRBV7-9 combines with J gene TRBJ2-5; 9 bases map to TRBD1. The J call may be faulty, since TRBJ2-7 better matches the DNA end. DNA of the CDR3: TGTGCCAGCAGCTCGCGAACGGGGAGCAGACAGGGGGGCTCCTACGAGCAGTACTTC. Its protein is CASSSRTGSRQGGSYEQYF.